Listed below are T cell receptor beta chains from one sample, sequenced in a study of CD8+ T cells in alopecia areata. Data came from immunoSEQ multiplex PCR; TCRdb stores just in-frame clones and leaves some out. This table holds about 120,000 clones, roughly two thirds found once. The sequenced sample was CD4+ T cells sorted from blood. The receptors stem from a human donor in good health. CDR3s include the opening cysteine and the closing phenylalanine or tryptophan. A D gene is named only where the DNA matches it firmly. Size is stated for part of the rows, as once, few or many counts, or as a class when the clone is expanded.

D	J	size	V	CDR3	DNA
TRBD1	TRBJ2-1	.	TRBV10-3	CAISAPTGADEQFF	TGTGCCATCAGTGCCCCGACAGGGGCCGATGAGCAGTTCTTC
TRBD1	TRBJ1-1	.	TRBV29-1	CSVGQGPNTEAFF	TGCAGCGTGGGACAGGGTCCGAACACTGAAGCTTTCTTT
.	TRBJ2-3	.	TRBV2	CASSGESANTQYF	TGTGCCAGCAGTGGGGAGTCAGCGAATACGCAGTATTTT
TRBD1	TRBJ2-5	.	TRBV5-1	CASSPRTGGETQYF	TGCGCCAGCAGCCCGCGGACAGGGGGAGAGACCCAGTACTTC
TRBD2	TRBJ2-1	.	TRBV4-1	CASSRTSGRGDEQFF	TGCGCCAGCAGCCGGACTAGCGGAAGAGGGGATGAGCAGTTCTTC
TRBD2	TRBJ2-7	.	TRBV29-1	CSVAGKTSVNEQYF	TGCAGCGTGGCTGGGAAAACTAGCGTTAACGAGCAGTACTTC
.	TRBJ1-2	.	TRBV30	CAWGDMARANYGYTF	TGTGCCTGGGGCGATATGGCCCGGGCTAACTATGGCTACACCTTC
.	TRBJ2-1	.	TRBV19	CASSIESSYNEQFF	TGTGCCAGTAGTATAGAGAGCTCCTACAATGAGCAGTTCTTC
TRBD1	TRBJ1-2	.	TRBV4-1	CASSQGLQGQLYTF	TGCGCCAGCAGCCAAGGGTTACAGGGACAGCTCTACACCTTC
.	TRBJ2-7	.	TRBV7-6	CASSSQGGEQYF	TGTGCCAGCAGCTCGCAAGGCGGCGAGCAGTACTTC
TRBD2	TRBJ2-7	once	TRBV7-2	CASSIRLAGGAGWEQYF	TGTGCCAGCAGCATCAGACTAGCGGGGGGTGCCGGCTGGGAGCAGTACTTC
.	TRBJ2-5	.	TRBV4-1	CASSQEVPRAQETQYF	TGCGCCAGCAGCCAAGAGGTGCCCAGGGCCCAAGAGACCCAGTACTTC
.	TRBJ1-2	.	TRBV29-1	CSVEGGLGGYTF	TGCAGCGTTGAAGGGGGGCTCGGAGGCTACACCTTC
TRBD1	TRBJ1-6	.	TRBV29-1	CSVGQGVNSPLHF	TGCAGCGTTGGACAGGGCGTCAATTCACCCCTCCACTTT
.	TRBJ2-5	.	TRBV30	CACLVGVETQYF	TGTGCCTGCCTCGTGGGGGTAGAGACCCAGTACTTC
TRBD2	TRBJ2-7	.	TRBV5-1	CASSPSAGGQSEQYF	TGCGCCAGCAGCCCCTCAGCGGGGGGGCAGAGCGAGCAGTACTTC
.	TRBJ2-7	few	TRBV9	CASSAGRLWDEQYF	TGTGCCAGCAGCGCGGGACGTCTCTGGGACGAGCAGTACTTC
TRBD1	TRBJ1-1	once	TRBV7-8	CASSNPGQINTEAFF	TGTGCCAGCAGCAACCCGGGACAGATAAACACTGAAGCTTTCTTT
.	TRBJ1-2	.	TRBV29-1	CSVDTGSLWKDGYTF	TGCAGCGTTGATACTGGCAGCCTCTGGAAGGATGGCTACACCTTC
.	TRBJ1-2	few	TRBV5-6	CASSLHEVGDYGYTF	TGTGCCAGCAGCTTGCATGAGGTTGGGGACTATGGCTACACCTTC
.	TRBJ2-5	few	TRBV30	CAWSVGTLQVFQETQYF	TGTGCCTGGAGTGTGGGAACCCTACAGGTATTCCAAGAGACCCAGTACTTC
.	TRBJ2-1	.	TRBV30	CAWSVWAGGNEQFF	TGTGCCTGGAGTGTATGGGCGGGTGGCAATGAGCAGTTCTTC
TRBD2	TRBJ2-3	.	TRBV13	CASSSQAGVPPDTQYF	TGTGCCAGCAGCTCTCAAGCGGGGGTCCCCCCAGATACGCAGTATTTT
.	TRBJ2-3	.	TRBV6-5	CASSYSSKPNTQYF	TGTGCCAGCAGTTACTCGAGCAAGCCTAATACGCAGTATTTT